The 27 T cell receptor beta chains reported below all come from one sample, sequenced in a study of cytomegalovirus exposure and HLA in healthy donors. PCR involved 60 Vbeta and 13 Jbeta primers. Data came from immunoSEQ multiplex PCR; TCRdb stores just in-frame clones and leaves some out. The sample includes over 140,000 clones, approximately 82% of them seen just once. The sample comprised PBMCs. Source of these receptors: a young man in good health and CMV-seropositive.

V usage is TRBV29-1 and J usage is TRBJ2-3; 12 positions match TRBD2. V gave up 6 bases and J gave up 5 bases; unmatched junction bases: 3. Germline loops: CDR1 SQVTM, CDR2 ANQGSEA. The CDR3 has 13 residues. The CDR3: CSVRTSGKDTQYF. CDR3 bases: TGCAGCGTCAGGACTAGCGGGAAAGATACGCAGTATTTT.

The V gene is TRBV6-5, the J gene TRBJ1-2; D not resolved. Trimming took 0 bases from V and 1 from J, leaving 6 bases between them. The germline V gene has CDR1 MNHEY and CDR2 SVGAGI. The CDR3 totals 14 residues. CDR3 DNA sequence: TGTGCCAGCAGTTACTCGTACTTTAACTATGGCTACACCTTC. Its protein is CASSYSYFNYGYTF.

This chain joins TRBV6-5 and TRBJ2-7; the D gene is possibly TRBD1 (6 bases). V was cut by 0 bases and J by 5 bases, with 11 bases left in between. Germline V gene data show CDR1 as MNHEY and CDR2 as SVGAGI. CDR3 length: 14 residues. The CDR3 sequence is CASSYSSRGHEQYF. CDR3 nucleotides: TGTGCCAGCAGTTACTCATCCAGGGGCCACGAGCAGTACTTC.

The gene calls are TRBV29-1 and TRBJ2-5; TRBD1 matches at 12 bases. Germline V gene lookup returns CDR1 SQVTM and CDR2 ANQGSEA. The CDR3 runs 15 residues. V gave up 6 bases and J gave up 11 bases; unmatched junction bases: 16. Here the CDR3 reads CSVKTPGQGAGEQYF. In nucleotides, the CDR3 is TGCAGCGTCAAGACGCCGGGACAGGGGGCTGGGGAGCAGTACTTC.

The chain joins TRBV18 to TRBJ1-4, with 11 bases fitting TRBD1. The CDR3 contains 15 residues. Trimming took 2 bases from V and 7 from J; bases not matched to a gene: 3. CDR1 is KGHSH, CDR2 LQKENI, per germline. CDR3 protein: CASSPRGTGGEKLFF. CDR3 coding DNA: TGTGCCAGCTCACCAAGGGGGACAGGGGGTGAAAAACTGTTTTTT.

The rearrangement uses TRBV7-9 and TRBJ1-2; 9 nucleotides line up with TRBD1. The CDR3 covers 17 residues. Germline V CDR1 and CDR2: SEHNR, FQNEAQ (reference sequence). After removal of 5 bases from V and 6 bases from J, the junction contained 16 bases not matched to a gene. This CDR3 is CASSRGTGLRGIDGYTF. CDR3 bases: TGTGCCAGCAGCCGAGGGACAGGGCTGCGAGGTATCGATGGCTACACCTTC.

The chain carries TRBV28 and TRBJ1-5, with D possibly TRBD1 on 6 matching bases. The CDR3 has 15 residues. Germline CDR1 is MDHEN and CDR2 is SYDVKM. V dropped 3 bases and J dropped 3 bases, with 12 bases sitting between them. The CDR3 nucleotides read TGTGCCAGCAGTTTTCATGACAGGCCCAATCAGCCCCAGCATTTT. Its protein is CASSFHDRPNQPQHF.

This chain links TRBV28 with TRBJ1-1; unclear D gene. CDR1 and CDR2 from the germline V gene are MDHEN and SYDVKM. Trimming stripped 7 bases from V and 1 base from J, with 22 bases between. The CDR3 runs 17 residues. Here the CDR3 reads CASNLSGQVRKNTEAFF. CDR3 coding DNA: TGTGCCAGCAACCTTAGCGGCCAGGTCCGGAAGAACACTGAAGCTTTCTTT.

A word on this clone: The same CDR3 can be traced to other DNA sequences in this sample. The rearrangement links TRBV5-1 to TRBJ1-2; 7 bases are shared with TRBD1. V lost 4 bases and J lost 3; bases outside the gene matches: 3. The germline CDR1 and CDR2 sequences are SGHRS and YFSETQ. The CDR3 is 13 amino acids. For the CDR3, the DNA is TGCGCCAGCAGCGGCGGGACAGACTATGGCTACACCTTC. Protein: CASSGGTDYGYTF.

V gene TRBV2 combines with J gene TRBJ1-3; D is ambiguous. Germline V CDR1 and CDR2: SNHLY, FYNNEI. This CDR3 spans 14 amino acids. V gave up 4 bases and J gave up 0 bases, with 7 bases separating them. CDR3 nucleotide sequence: TGTGCCAGCAGTGCCGGCGGCTCTGGAAACACCATATATTTT. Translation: CASSAGGSGNTIYF.

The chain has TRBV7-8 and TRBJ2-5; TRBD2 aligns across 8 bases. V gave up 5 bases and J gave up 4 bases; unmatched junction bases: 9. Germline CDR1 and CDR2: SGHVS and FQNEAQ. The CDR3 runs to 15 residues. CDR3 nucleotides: TGTGCCAGCAGCCGTAGGGTCCGGGGGGGAGAGACCCAGTACTTC. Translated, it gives CASSRRVRGGETQYF.

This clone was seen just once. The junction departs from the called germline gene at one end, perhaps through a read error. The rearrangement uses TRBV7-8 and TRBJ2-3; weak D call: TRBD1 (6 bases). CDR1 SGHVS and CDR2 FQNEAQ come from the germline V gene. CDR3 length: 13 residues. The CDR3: CASRLAGEDTQYF. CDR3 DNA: TGTGCCAGCAGGTTAGCAGGGGAAGATACGCAGTATTTT.

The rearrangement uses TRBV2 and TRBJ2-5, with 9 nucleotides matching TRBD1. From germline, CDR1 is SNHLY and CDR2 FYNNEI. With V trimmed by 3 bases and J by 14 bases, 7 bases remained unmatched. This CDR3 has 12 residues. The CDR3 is CASSEIPGQGYF. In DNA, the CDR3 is TGTGCCAGCAGTGAGATCCCGGGACAGGGATACTTC.

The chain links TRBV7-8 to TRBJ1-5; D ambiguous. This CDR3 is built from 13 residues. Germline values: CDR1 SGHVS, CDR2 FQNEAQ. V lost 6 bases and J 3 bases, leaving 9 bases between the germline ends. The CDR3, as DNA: TGTGCCAGCAGTCCTACGGTCAATCAGCCCCAGCATTTT. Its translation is CASSPTVNQPQHF.

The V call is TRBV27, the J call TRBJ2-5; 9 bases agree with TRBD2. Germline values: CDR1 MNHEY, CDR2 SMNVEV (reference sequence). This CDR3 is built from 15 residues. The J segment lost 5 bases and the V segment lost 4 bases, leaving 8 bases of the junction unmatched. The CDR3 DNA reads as TGTGCCAGCAGTTCCGAGCGGGGGGCAGGGGAGACCCAGTACTTC. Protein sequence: CASSSERGAGETQYF.

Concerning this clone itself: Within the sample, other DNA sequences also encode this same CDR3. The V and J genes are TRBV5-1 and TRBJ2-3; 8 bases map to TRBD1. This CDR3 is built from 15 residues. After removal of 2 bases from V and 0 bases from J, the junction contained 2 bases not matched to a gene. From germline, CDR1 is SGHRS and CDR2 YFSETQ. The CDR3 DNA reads TGCGCCAGCAGCTTCGGACAGGGTAGCACAGATACGCAGTATTTT. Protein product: CASSFGQGSTDTQYF.

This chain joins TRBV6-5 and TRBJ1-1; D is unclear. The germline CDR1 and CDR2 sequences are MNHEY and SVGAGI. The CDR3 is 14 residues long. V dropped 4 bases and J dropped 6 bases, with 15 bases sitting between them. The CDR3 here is CASSFGVKGSEAFF. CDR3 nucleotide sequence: TGTGCCAGCAGTTTCGGGGTGAAAGGGTCTGAAGCTTTCTTT.

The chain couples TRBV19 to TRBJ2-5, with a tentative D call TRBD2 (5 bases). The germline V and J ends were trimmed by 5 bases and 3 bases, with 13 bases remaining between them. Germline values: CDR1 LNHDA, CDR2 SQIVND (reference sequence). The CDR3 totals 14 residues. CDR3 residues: CASSSLGRKETQYF. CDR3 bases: TGTGCCAGTAGTTCCCTGGGGAGAAAAGAGACCCAGTACTTC.

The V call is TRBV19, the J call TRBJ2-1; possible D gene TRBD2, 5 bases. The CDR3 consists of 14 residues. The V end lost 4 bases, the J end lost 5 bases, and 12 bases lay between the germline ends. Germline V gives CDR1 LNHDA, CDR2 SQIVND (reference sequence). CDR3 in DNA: TGTGCCAGTAGTACCTGGACTGATGACAATGAGCAGTTCTTC. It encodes CASSTWTDDNEQFF. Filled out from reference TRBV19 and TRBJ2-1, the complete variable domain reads DGGITQSPKYLFRKEGQNVTLSCEQNLNHDAMYWYRQDPGQGLRLIYYSQIVNDFQKGDIAEGYSVSREKKESFPLTVTSAQKNPTAFYLCASSTWTDDNEQFFGPGTRLTVL.

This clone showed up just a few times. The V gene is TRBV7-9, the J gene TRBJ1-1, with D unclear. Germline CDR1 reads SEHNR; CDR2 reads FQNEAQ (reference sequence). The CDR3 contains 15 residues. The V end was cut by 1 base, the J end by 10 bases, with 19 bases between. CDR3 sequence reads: CASSLVVRELDGAFF. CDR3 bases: TGTGCCAGCAGCTTAGTGGTTAGGGAGCTAGATGGAGCTTTCTTT.

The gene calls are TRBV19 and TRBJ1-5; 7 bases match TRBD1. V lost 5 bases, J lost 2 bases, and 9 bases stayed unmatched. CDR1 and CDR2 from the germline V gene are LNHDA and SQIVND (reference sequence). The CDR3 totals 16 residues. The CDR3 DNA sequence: TGTGCCAGTAGTCTCCTTCAGGGGGTGGGCAATCAGCCCCAGCATTTT. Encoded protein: CASSLLQGVGNQPQHF.

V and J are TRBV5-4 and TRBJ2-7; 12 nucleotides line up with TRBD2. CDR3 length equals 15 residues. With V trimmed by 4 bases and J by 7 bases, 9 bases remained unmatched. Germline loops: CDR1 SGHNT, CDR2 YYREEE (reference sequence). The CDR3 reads CASSLAGGPLREQYF. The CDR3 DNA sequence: TGTGCCAGCAGCCTAGCGGGAGGGCCCTTGAGGGAGCAGTACTTC.

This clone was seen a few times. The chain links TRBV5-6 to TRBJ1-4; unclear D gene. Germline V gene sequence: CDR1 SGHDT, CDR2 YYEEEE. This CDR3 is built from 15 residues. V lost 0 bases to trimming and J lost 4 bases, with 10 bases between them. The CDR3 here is CASSLARQDNEKLFF. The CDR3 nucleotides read TGTGCCAGCAGCTTGGCTCGGCAGGATAATGAAAAACTGTTTTTT. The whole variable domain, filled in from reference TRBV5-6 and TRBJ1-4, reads DAGVTQSPTHLIKTRGQQVTLRCSPKSGHDTVSWYQQALGQGPQFIFQYYEEEERQRGNFPDRFSGHQFPNYSSELNVNALLLGDSALYLCASSLARQDNEKLFFGSGTQLSVL.

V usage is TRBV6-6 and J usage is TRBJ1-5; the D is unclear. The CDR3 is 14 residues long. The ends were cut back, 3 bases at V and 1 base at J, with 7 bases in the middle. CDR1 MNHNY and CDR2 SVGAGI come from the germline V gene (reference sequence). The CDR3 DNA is TGTGCCAGCAGTTATGGAGCGAGCAATCAGCCCCAGCATTTT. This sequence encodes CASSYGASNQPQHF.

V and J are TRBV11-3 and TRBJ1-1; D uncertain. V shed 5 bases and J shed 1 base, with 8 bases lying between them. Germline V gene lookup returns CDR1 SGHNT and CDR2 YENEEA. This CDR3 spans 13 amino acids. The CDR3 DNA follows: TGTGCCAGCAGCGGCCCCCCGAACACTGAAGCTTTCTTT. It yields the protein CASSGPPNTEAFF. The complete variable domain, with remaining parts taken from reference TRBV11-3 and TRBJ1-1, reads EAGVVQSPRYKIIEKKQPVAFWCNPISGHNTLYWYLQNLGQGPELLIRYENEEAVDDSQLPKDRFSAERLKGVDSTLKIQPAELGDSAVYLCASSGPPNTEAFFGQGTRLTVV.

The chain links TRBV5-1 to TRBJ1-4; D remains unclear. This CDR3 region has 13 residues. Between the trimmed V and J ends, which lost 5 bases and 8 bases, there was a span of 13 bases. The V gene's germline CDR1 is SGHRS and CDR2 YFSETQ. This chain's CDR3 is CASRFAGEEKLFF. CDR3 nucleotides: TGCGCCAGCAGATTCGCCGGGGAAGAAAAACTGTTTTTT.

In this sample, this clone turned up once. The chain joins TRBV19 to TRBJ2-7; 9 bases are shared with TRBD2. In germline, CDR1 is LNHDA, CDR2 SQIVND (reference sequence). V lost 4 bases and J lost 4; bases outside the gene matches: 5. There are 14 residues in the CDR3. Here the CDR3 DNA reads TGTGCCAGTAGTACGGGGCGGGAGGGGTACGAGCAGTACTTC. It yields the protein CASSTGREGYEQYF. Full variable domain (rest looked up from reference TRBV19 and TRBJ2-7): DGGITQSPKYLFRKEGQNVTLSCEQNLNHDAMYWYRQDPGQGLRLIYYSQIVNDFQKGDIAEGYSVSREKKESFPLTVTSAQKNPTAFYLCASSTGREGYEQYFGPGTRLTVT.